Listed here are 29 T cell receptor beta chains from one sample, sequenced in a study of a mutant IDH1 vaccine in newly diagnosed glioma. Their antigens are not known. Only in-frame clones appear in the TCRdb table, and some are missing; sequencing was by immunoSEQ multiplex PCR. The sample holds 60,000 to 65,000 clones, roughly four fifths seen once. Time point given: week 47, end of study. The content of each vaccine dose was 300 ug of mutant IDH1 20-mer peptide, and topical imiquimod accompanied it. Sequenced here: PBMCs, sampled from a glioma patient whose treatment included an IDH1 peptide vaccine. These receptors were taken from a man under 40 with glioma.

The J gene is TRBJ1-2, the V gene TRBV29-1, with a tentative D call TRBD1 (5 bases). The CDR3 contains 12 residues. Germline V gives CDR1 SQVTM, CDR2 ANQGSEA. The V gene lost 5 bases and the J gene lost 5 bases, with 12 bases spanning the gap. DNA of the CDR3: TGCAGCGTTTTACGAGGGGCTTATGGCTACACCTTC. It codes for CSVLRGAYGYTF.

V usage is TRBV28 and J usage is TRBJ2-7; 7 bases map to TRBD2. CDR1 and CDR2 from the germline V gene are MDHEN and SYDVKM. The CDR3 length is 16 residues. V lost 4 bases to trimming and J lost 3 bases; unmatched junction nucleotides: 12. Here the CDR3 reads CASSSAPGGGGYEQYF. The CDR3 DNA sequence: TGTGCCAGCAGTTCCGCCCCTGGTGGGGGGGGCTACGAGCAGTACTTC.

The chain couples TRBV7-9 to TRBJ2-7; perhaps TRBD1 as D (8 bases). There are 16 residues in the CDR3. V gave up 5 bases and J gave up 3 bases, with 20 bases separating them. Per germline, CDR1 SEHNR and CDR2 FQNEAQ (reference sequence). CDR3 region: CASSTRTGRGNYEQYF. In nucleotides, the CDR3 is TGTGCCAGCAGCACTAGGACAGGGAGGGGGAACTACGAGCAGTACTTC.

The V and J genes are TRBV6-1 and TRBJ1-1; 12 nucleotides line up with TRBD1. The CDR3 loop spans 14 amino acids. Looked up from germline, CDR1 is MNHNS and CDR2 is SASEGT. Trimming at V came to 6 bases and at J to 8 bases, leaving 7 bases not matched to a gene. The CDR3: CASSFGTGGFEAFF. The DNA for the CDR3 is TGTGCCAGCAGCTTCGGGACAGGGGGCTTCGAAGCTTTCTTT.

The chain joins TRBV29-1 to TRBJ1-2; D is undetermined. CDR1 is SQVTM, CDR2 ANQGSEA, per germline. V was shortened by 2 bases and J by 2 bases, with 15 bases between the two germline ends. This CDR3 region has 15 residues. The CDR3 loop reads CSVERHRHLNYGYTF. The CDR3 region has the DNA TGCAGCGTTGAAAGGCATCGACACCTAAACTATGGCTACACCTTC.

V is TRBV5-1 and J is TRBJ1-3; 7 bases map to TRBD1. The CDR3 is 15 residues long. Germline V lookup: CDR1 SGHRS, CDR2 YFSETQ. V lost 0 bases to trimming and J lost 2 bases; unmatched junction nucleotides: 2. For the CDR3, the DNA is TGCGCCAGCAGCTTGGATACAGGGGCTGGAAACACCATATATTTT. Amino acids: CASSLDTGAGNTIYF.

This clone was seen only once. The V gene is TRBV7-7, the J gene TRBJ2-7; maybe TRBD1 (6 bases). CDR1 and CDR2 from the germline V gene are SSHAT and FNYEAQ (reference sequence). V lost 5 bases and J lost 3, with 14 bases in between. The CDR3 totals 14 residues. DNA for the CDR3: TGTGCCAGCAGCCCAGGTCCAGGGGACTACGAGCAGTACTTC. This encodes CASSPGPGDYEQYF.

This clone was seen just once. The rearrangement uses TRBV27 and TRBJ1-5; TRBD1 matches 7 bases. J lost 6 bases, V lost 3 bases, and 2 bases had no gene match. Germline CDR1 is MNHEY and CDR2 is SMNVEV (reference sequence). CDR3 length equals 13 residues. The CDR3 region has the DNA TGTGCCAGCAGTTTGGCAGGGGGTCAGCCCCAGCATTTT. Residues: CASSLAGGQPQHF.

The chain links TRBV7-9 to TRBJ2-3, with a possible D match to TRBD1 (6 bases). Germline V gene lookup returns CDR1 SEHNR and CDR2 FQNEAQ (reference sequence). The CDR3 has 14 amino acids. Trimming removed 3 bases from V and 2 bases from J, with 9 bases in between. The CDR3 bases are TGTGCCAGCAGCTTGGGACACCTCACAGATACGCAGTATTTT. This encodes CASSLGHLTDTQYF. The full variable domain, completed using reference TRBV7-9 and TRBJ2-3, is DTGVSQNPRHKITKRGQNVTFRCDPISEHNRLYWYRQTLGQGPEFLTYFQNEAQLEKSRLLSDRFSAERPKGSFSTLEIQRTEQGDSAMYLCASSLGHLTDTQYFGPGTRLTVL.

This chain joins TRBV6-1 and TRBJ1-2; TRBD1 matches at 8 bases. V dropped 4 bases and J dropped 5; count of bases not matched to a gene: 9. This CDR3 is built from 15 residues. Germline V lookup: CDR1 MNHNS, CDR2 SASEGT. CDR3: CASSGHPGTGYGYTF. The CDR3 DNA is TGTGCCAGCAGTGGACACCCCGGGACAGGATATGGCTACACCTTC.

The J gene is TRBJ1-2, the V gene TRBV7-9; D gene uncertain. CDR1 and CDR2 from the germline V gene are SEHNR and FQNEAQ (reference sequence). Between the trimmed V and J ends, which lost 1 base and 0 bases, there was a span of 15 bases. The CDR3 spans 17 residues. The CDR3 DNA sequence: TGTGCCAGCAGCTTAGGTTCAAGGTCCCAAGCTAACTATGGCTACACCTTC. Encoded protein: CASSLGSRSQANYGYTF.

The V and J genes are TRBV15 and TRBJ1-3; D unresolved. Trimming cost V 0 bases and J 0 bases, with 6 bases left between them. The CDR3 runs to 15 residues. CDR1 is LNHNV and CDR2 is YYDKDF in the germline V gene (reference sequence). CDR3 coding DNA: TGTGCCACCAGCAGAGACTGGAGCTCTGGAAACACCATATATTTT. Its translation: CATSRDWSSGNTIYF.

The J gene is TRBJ1-5, the V gene TRBV6-1; TRBD1 might be the D (6 bases). The CDR3 runs 15 residues. In germline, CDR1 is MNHNS, CDR2 SASEGT. Between the trimmed V and J ends, which lost 6 bases and 0 bases, there was a span of 12 bases. CDR3 DNA sequence: TGTGCCAGCAGCGCGACAGGATATAGCAATCAGCCCCAGCATTTT. It is translated as CASSATGYSNQPQHF.

V and J are TRBV7-4 and TRBJ2-1; 7 bases line up with TRBD2. This CDR3 region has 16 residues. J was trimmed by 10 bases and V by 6 bases; bases with no gene match: 18. Germline CDR1 reads SGHVT; CDR2 reads SQSDAQ. The CDR3 region has the DNA TGTGCCAGCAGTTATCCTAGCGGCGACACGTCGGGGGAGCAGTTCTTC. It translates to CASSYPSGDTSGEQFF.

This chain uses TRBV2 with TRBJ2-7, with D perhaps matching TRBD1 (6 bases). V lost 7 bases and J lost 5, with 18 bases in between. CDR1 and CDR2 (germline): SNHLY, FYNNEI. The CDR3 contains 14 residues. The CDR3 DNA reads TGTGCCAGCAACCCACAGGGAACGGGCAACGAGCAGTACTTC. Encoded protein: CASNPQGTGNEQYF.

The chain links TRBV29-1 to TRBJ2-7; 7 nucleotides match TRBD1. Germline lookup yields CDR1 SQVTM and CDR2 ANQGSEA. There are 16 residues in the CDR3. V trimming: 0 bases; J trimming: 3 bases; junction bases outside the gene matches: 11. DNA for the CDR3: TGCAGCGTTGAAGAAGGTCATACAGGGGAAAGCTACGAGCAGTACTTC. As protein: CSVEEGHTGESYEQYF.

In this sample, this clone turned up a few times. The rearrangement uses TRBV9 and TRBJ1-2; no clear D. This CDR3 is 15 amino acids long. CDR1 is SGDLS and CDR2 is YYNGEE in the germline V gene. V lost 0 bases, J lost 2 bases, and 11 bases lay in between. The CDR3 protein is CASSVEVGSNYGYTF. The CDR3 bases are TGTGCCAGCAGCGTAGAGGTCGGATCAAACTATGGCTACACCTTC. Drawing the rest from reference TRBV9 and TRBJ1-2, the complete variable domain is DSGVTQTPKHLITATGQRVTLRCSPRSGDLSVYWYQQSLDQGLQFLIQYYNGEERAKGNILERFSAQQFPDLHSELNLSSLELGDSALYFCASSVEVGSNYGYTFGSGTRLTVV.

V usage is TRBV27 and J usage is TRBJ2-7, with 8 bases lining up with TRBD1. The germline gives CDR1 MNHEY, CDR2 SMNVEV (reference sequence). This CDR3 is 14 amino acids long. J lost 0 bases, V lost 8 bases, and 6 bases had no gene match. CDR3 sequence: CASWGQESSYEQYF. CDR3 sequence (DNA): TGTGCCAGCTGGGGACAGGAAAGCTCCTACGAGCAGTACTTC.

The V and J genes are TRBV28 and TRBJ1-2; D unresolved. Germline V gives CDR1 MDHEN, CDR2 SYDVKM. The germline V and J ends were trimmed by 1 base and 4 bases, with 7 bases remaining between them. The CDR3 runs to 13 residues. CDR3 coding DNA: TGTGCCAGCAGTTTATCTTCGGGCTATGGCTACACCTTC. Translated: CASSLSSGYGYTF.

This clone is a singleton in its sample. This chain uses TRBV5-4 with TRBJ2-2, with 9 bases that match TRBD1. CDR1 is SGHNT, CDR2 YYREEE, per germline (reference sequence). This CDR3 has 16 residues. After removal of 1 base from V and 4 bases from J, the junction contained 5 bases not matched to a gene. The CDR3 loop reads CASSLPGQGATGELFF. The CDR3 nucleotides read TGTGCCAGCAGCTTGCCGGGACAGGGAGCCACCGGGGAGCTGTTTTTT.

The chain carries TRBV5-1 and TRBJ1-1; no firm D call. Trimming took off 2 bases at V and 1 base at J, with 12 bases between the two ends. Germline CDR1 is SGHRS and CDR2 is YFSETQ. This CDR3 is built from 15 residues. The CDR3 sequence is CASSFLGHANTEAFF. The CDR3 DNA is TGCGCCAGCAGCTTCCTCGGGCACGCGAACACTGAAGCTTTCTTT.

The chain employs TRBV6-1 and TRBJ1-5; 7 nucleotides agree with TRBD1. The length of the CDR3 is 14 residues. CDR1 is MNHNS, CDR2 SASEGT, per germline. J lost 4 bases, V lost 5 bases, and 5 bases had no gene match. The CDR3: CASSTLQGNQPQHF. DNA of the CDR3: TGTGCCAGCAGTACCTTACAGGGGAATCAGCCCCAGCATTTT.

The chain combines TRBV27 with TRBJ1-6; maybe TRBD1 (5 bases). This CDR3 has 15 amino acids. V shed 3 bases and J shed 6 bases, with 12 bases lying between them. The germline CDR1 and CDR2 sequences are MNHEY and SMNVEV (reference sequence). The chain's CDR3 is CASSFGGRGNSPLHF. CDR3 nucleotide sequence: TGTGCCAGCAGTTTTGGGGGTAGGGGTAATTCACCCCTCCACTTT.

In its sample, this clone was seen a few times. The V gene is TRBV19, the J gene TRBJ1-1; 8 positions match TRBD1. The J segment lost 4 bases and the V segment lost 1 base, leaving 5 bases of the junction unmatched. The germline gives CDR1 LNHDA, CDR2 SQIVND (reference sequence). The CDR3 has 15 amino acids. CDR3 coding DNA: TGTGCCAGTAGTATAGGCACAGGGGGAGGCACTGAAGCTTTCTTT. Protein product: CASSIGTGGGTEAFF.

This chain joins TRBV5-8 and TRBJ2-1; 8 nucleotides align to TRBD1. Germline-derived CDR1 and CDR2 are SGHTS and YDEGEE. This CDR3 spans 15 amino acids. V lost 0 bases, J lost 8 bases, and 7 bases stayed unmatched. CDR3 sequence (DNA): TGTGCCAGCAGCTTGGCACCCGAGACAGGGGATGAGCAGTTCTTC. It specifies CASSLAPETGDEQFF.

This chain uses TRBV10-3 with TRBJ1-2, with D tentatively TRBD1 (6 bases). V was clipped by 4 bases and J by 4 bases, with 19 bases between them. This CDR3 has 16 amino acids. Per germline, CDR1 ENHRY and CDR2 SYGVKD. CDR3 sequence (DNA): TGTGCCATCAGTGCAGGGGCCCCCGGGAATGGCTATGGCTACACCTTC. Protein product: CAISAGAPGNGYGYTF.

This chain joins TRBV19 and TRBJ1-5; 7 bases match TRBD1. Germline V CDR1 and CDR2: LNHDA, SQIVND (reference sequence). Unmatched junction bases numbered 7, after V lost 3 bases and J lost 2 bases. This CDR3 has 16 amino acids. The chain's CDR3 is CASSMWTGGGNQPQHF. Here the CDR3 DNA reads TGTGCCAGTAGTATGTGGACAGGTGGTGGCAATCAGCCCCAGCATTTT.

This clone occurred once. V is TRBV5-6 and J is TRBJ2-7; 7 bases align to TRBD1. V shed 5 bases and J 0 bases; nucleotides not matched to a gene: 8. The germline CDR1 and CDR2 sequences are SGHDT and YYEEEE. This CDR3 has 15 amino acids. CDR3 sequence reads: CASREGQMSSYEQYF. In nucleotides, the CDR3 is TGTGCCAGCAGAGAGGGACAGATGAGCTCCTACGAGCAGTACTTC.

The chain combines TRBV13 with TRBJ1-2, with 7 bases lining up with TRBD1. CDR3 length: 16 amino acids. V was pared by 3 bases and J by 6 bases, with 13 bases of the junction left unmatched. Germline-derived CDR1 and CDR2 are PRHDT and FYEKMQ (reference sequence). For the CDR3, the DNA is TGTGCCAGCAGCTTCGATAACAGGGGTTTGGATCATGGCTACACCTTC. Its protein is CASSFDNRGLDHGYTF.